The 24 T cell receptor beta chains below come from one sample, sequenced in a study of shared clonotypes between healthy human individuals (dated by TCRdb to about 2020). Preparation of the library involved the immunoSEQ multiplex PCR assay. This is the immuneACCESS table as TCRdb keeps it, with only in-frame sequences that have V and J called. A part of the clones is gone; compared with another copy, unresolved V genes explain less than half, and the rest is unexplained. The sample table lists about 2 million clones, 85% to 95% of them with a count of one. The ten largest account for more than 0.1% of the sample. Sequencing was carried out using naive CD4+ T cells sorted from blood. Interpreted using the paper, the cell subset or site label stands for: CD45RA+ positively selected. These TCRs come from a man aged 18 to 29 in good health.

The rearrangement links TRBV7-2 to TRBJ2-2; D not resolved. The CDR3 is 16 residues long. Per the germline V gene, CDR1 is SGHTA and CDR2 is FQGNSA. The V end was cut by 2 bases, the J end by 2 bases, with 12 bases between. The chain's CDR3 is CASSLTAGPNTGELFF. CDR3 in DNA: TGTGCCAGCAGCTTAACGGCAGGACCCAACACCGGGGAGCTGTTTTTT.

This rearrangement joins TRBV5-1 to TRBJ2-1; TRBD2 matches at 9 bases. J gave up 14 bases and V 1 base, and 16 bases lay outside the gene matches. The germline CDR1 and CDR2 sequences are SGHRS and YFSETQ. The CDR3 loop spans 16 amino acids. As DNA, the CDR3 is TGCGCCAGCAGCTTGACCCCACTAGCGGGCGCTGTCGCAGAGTTCTTC. Translating gives CASSLTPLAGAVAEFF.

As for this clone: The junction shows a germline mismatch at one end, possibly a read error. This chain uses TRBV4-1 with TRBJ2-2; tentatively, D is TRBD1 or TRBD2 (5 bases each). Germline assignment: CDR1 MGHRA and CDR2 YSYEKL. The CDR3 is 17 amino acids. The CDR3 DNA reads as TGCGCCAGCAGCAAAGAGAGGGGCGGATTAAAGACCGGGGAGCTGTTTTTT. It codes for CASSKERGGLKTGELFF.

This clone has just a few counts. The V and J genes are TRBV6-5 and TRBJ1-5, with D possibly being TRBD1 (5 bases). From germline, CDR1 is MNHEY and CDR2 SVGAGI. Trimming cost V 2 bases and J 0 bases, with 5 bases left between them. The CDR3 is 14 amino acids. As DNA, the CDR3 is TGTGCCAGCAGTTACCAGGGTAGCAATCAGCCCCAGCATTTT. Amino acid sequence: CASSYQGSNQPQHF.

This chain joins TRBV18 and TRBJ2-6; TRBD1 is a possible D gene (5 bases). Germline V CDR1 and CDR2: KGHSH, LQKENI. Trimming removed 3 bases at V and 1 base at J, with 13 bases between. The CDR3 sequence is 17 residues long. This CDR3 reads CASSPGPRMSGANVLTF. For the CDR3, the DNA is TGTGCCAGCTCACCGGGGCCTAGAATGTCTGGGGCCAACGTCCTGACTTTC.

This clone was observed once. This rearrangement joins TRBV18 to TRBJ2-7, with D maybe TRBD2 (5 bases). The CDR3 runs 15 residues. The germline V gene encodes CDR1 KGHSH and CDR2 LQKENI. V lost 5 bases and J lost 1, with 15 bases in between. The CDR3 is CASSSESGGSYEQYF. As DNA, the CDR3 is TGTGCCAGCTCAAGTGAGAGTGGCGGGTCCTACGAGCAGTACTTC.

This chain connects TRBV9 to TRBJ1-3; 7 nucleotides agree with TRBD1. The CDR3 has 14 residues. The V gene end was trimmed by 1 base and the J gene end by 6 bases; junction bases not matched to a gene: 4. CDR1 SGDLS and CDR2 YYNGEE come from the germline V gene. The CDR3 loop is CASSVSGGENTIYF. The CDR3 DNA sequence: TGTGCCAGCAGCGTATCAGGGGGTGAAAACACCATATATTTT. Variable domain in full (rest from reference TRBV9 and TRBJ1-3): DSGVTQTPKHLITATGQRVTLRCSPRSGDLSVYWYQQSLDQGLQFLIQYYNGEERAKGNILERFSAQQFPDLHSELNLSSLELGDSALYFCASSVSGGENTIYFGEGSWLTVV.

This clone appeared many times. The chain links TRBV5-1 to TRBJ1-4; 7 bases line up with TRBD1. There are 13 residues in the CDR3. Per the germline V gene, CDR1 is SGHRS and CDR2 is YFSETQ. After removal of 7 bases from V and 8 bases from J, the junction contained 8 bases not matched to a gene. The CDR3 spells CASATGSREKLFF. The CDR3 DNA is TGCGCCAGCGCGACAGGGTCTAGGGAAAAACTGTTTTTT.

This rearrangement joins TRBV4-3 to TRBJ2-1; D is possibly TRBD2 (5 bases). The V end lost 4 bases, the J end lost 6 bases, and 22 bases lay between the germline ends. The CDR3 is made up of 17 amino acids. Per the germline V gene, CDR1 is LGHNA and CDR2 is YSLEER. CDR3 residues: CASSRQLPSHQCNEQFF. The DNA of the CDR3 is TGCGCCAGCAGCCGACAACTTCCTAGCCACCAGTGCAATGAGCAGTTCTTC.

V usage is TRBV5-1 and J usage is TRBJ2-7; 8 bases fit TRBD1. This CDR3 contains 17 residues. The J segment lost 3 bases and the V segment lost 0 bases, leaving 11 bases of the junction unmatched. Germline CDR1 and CDR2: SGHRS and YFSETQ. In nucleotides, the CDR3 is TGCGCCAGCAGCTTGGATATGGGACAGGCGGGGAGCTACGAGCAGTACTTC. Translation: CASSLDMGQAGSYEQYF.

The chain uses TRBV10-2 and TRBJ2-3, with TRBD2 matching over 13 bases. Losses at the gene ends were 6 bases for V and 5 bases for J; bases not matched to a gene: 2. The CDR3 consists of 14 residues. Germline V lookup: CDR1 WSHSY, CDR2 SAAADI. In DNA, the CDR3 is TGCGCCAGCAGACTAGCGGGAGGGGGAGATACGCAGTATTTT. Translated, it gives CASRLAGGGDTQYF.

The V call is TRBV2, the J call TRBJ1-6, with D unresolved. Per germline, CDR1 SNHLY and CDR2 FYNNEI. The V gene lost 6 bases and the J gene lost 5 bases, with 14 bases spanning the gap. The CDR3 is made up of 15 amino acids. CDR3 protein: CASRGDIGHNSPLHF. As DNA, the CDR3 is TGTGCCAGCAGGGGAGATATAGGACATAATTCACCCCTCCACTTT.

This clone appeared once. The chain couples TRBV5-6 to TRBJ2-5; tentatively, D is TRBD2 (6 bases). Trimming removed 0 bases from V and 4 bases from J, with 16 bases in between. There are 16 residues in the CDR3. Germline V gives CDR1 SGHDT, CDR2 YYEEEE. CDR3 amino acids: CASSLGGKLGGETQYF. CDR3 sequence (DNA): TGTGCCAGCAGCTTGGGGGGTAAATTGGGAGGAGAGACCCAGTACTTC.

The rearrangement joins TRBV5-1 to TRBJ2-1; 8 nucleotides agree with TRBD2. Trimming removed 4 bases from V and 6 bases from J; junction bases left unmatched: 3. This CDR3 region has 13 residues. Germline lookup yields CDR1 SGHRS and CDR2 YFSETQ. Written as DNA, the CDR3 is TGCGCCAGCAGCCCCGGGACTAGCAATGAGCAGTTCTTC. Its protein is CASSPGTSNEQFF.

This chain connects TRBV5-1 to TRBJ2-7; 12 positions match TRBD1. Germline V gene lookup returns CDR1 SGHRS and CDR2 YFSETQ. V was pared by 0 bases and J by 2 bases, with 3 bases of the junction left unmatched. The CDR3 runs 16 residues. DNA of the CDR3: TGCGCCAGCAGCTTGGTAGGGACAGGGGGCACCTACGAGCAGTACTTC. Its translation is CASSLVGTGGTYEQYF.

This sequence joins TRBV10-3 and TRBJ2-7; D remains ambiguous. Trimming shortened V by 3 bases and J by 4 bases, and 13 bases separated the two germline ends. Germline CDR1 and CDR2: ENHRY and SYGVKD. There are 14 residues in the CDR3. The CDR3 loop is CAISDGRINYEQYF. The DNA of the CDR3 is TGTGCCATCAGTGACGGGCGGATAAATTACGAGCAGTACTTC.

The chain employs TRBV30 and TRBJ1-1; D gene uncertain. V shed 5 bases and J shed 0 bases, with 7 bases lying between them. Germline V gives CDR1 GTSNPN, CDR2 SVGIG (reference sequence). The CDR3 has 12 residues. CDR3 amino acids: CAWGNMNTEAFF. CDR3 sequence (DNA): TGTGCCTGGGGCAATATGAACACTGAAGCTTTCTTT.

In regard to this clone: The same CDR3 arises from other DNA sequences in this sample as well. The chain combines TRBV5-1 with TRBJ1-1; D gene unclear. The CDR3 is 14 residues long. V gave up 0 bases and J gave up 1 base, with 7 bases separating them. CDR1 is SGHRS, CDR2 YFSETQ, per germline. CDR3 residues: CASSLAQANTEAFF. CDR3 coding DNA: TGCGCCAGCAGCTTGGCGCAGGCGAACACTGAAGCTTTCTTT.

The rearrangement links TRBV27 to TRBJ1-6; 11 bases are shared with TRBD1. This CDR3 region has 19 residues. J lost 5 bases, V lost 3 bases, and 12 bases had no gene match. In germline, CDR1 is MNHEY, CDR2 SMNVEV (reference sequence). The CDR3: CASSFNRGQGATNNSPLHF. The CDR3 DNA reads as TGTGCCAGCAGTTTCAACCGTGGACAGGGGGCGACTAATAATTCACCCCTCCACTTT.

The CDR3 DNA follows: TGTGCCAGCAGGGCCCCCGGGACAGGCGACTACGAGCAGTACTTC. It codes for CASRAPGTGDYEQYF. This sequence joins TRBV28 and TRBJ2-7; 8 bases align to TRBD1. Trimming at V came to 6 bases and at J to 3 bases, leaving 10 bases not matched to a gene. The germline gives CDR1 MDHEN, CDR2 SYDVKM. The CDR3 covers 15 residues.

The J gene is TRBJ2-3, the V gene TRBV5-1, with TRBD2 as a possible D gene (6 bases). Trimming shortened V by 3 bases and J by 8 bases, and 16 bases separated the two germline ends. Germline assignment: CDR1 SGHRS and CDR2 YFSETQ. This CDR3 region has 14 residues. The CDR3 reads CASSSEGPGGTQYF. The CDR3 region has the DNA TGCGCCAGCAGCTCGGAGGGCCCCGGGGGTACGCAGTATTTT.

The V call is TRBV5-4, the J call TRBJ2-5, with D perhaps TRBD1 (5 bases). The germline CDR1 and CDR2 sequences are SGHNT and YYREEE (reference sequence). The CDR3 runs to 14 residues. Trimming took 3 bases from V and 5 from J, leaving 14 bases between them. As DNA, the CDR3 is TGTGCCAGCAGCTCAGCAGGGTTCAGGGAGACCCAGTACTTC. Encoded protein: CASSSAGFRETQYF.

CDR3 DNA: TGTGCCAGCAGTTTTAGGCCGGCAGCGGATGTATACGAGCAGTACTTC. Its translation: CASSFRPAADVYEQYF. This chain links TRBV27 with TRBJ2-7; D is perhaps TRBD2 (5 bases). The V gene lost 3 bases and the J gene lost 4 bases, with 19 bases spanning the gap. There are 16 residues in the CDR3. Germline CDR1 MNHEY, CDR2 SMNVEV (reference sequence).

J is TRBJ1-2 and V is TRBV10-3; TRBD1 is a possible D gene (6 bases). This CDR3 comprises 12 residues. Germline V CDR1 and CDR2: ENHRY, SYGVKD. The ends were cut back, 7 bases at V and 8 bases at J, with 14 bases in the middle. CDR3 sequence: CAITPGEEGYTF. Written as DNA, the CDR3 is TGTGCCATCACCCCAGGGGAAGAAGGCTACACCTTC.